This T cell receptor beta chain was documented in a study of circulating and synovial CD4+ cells in juvenile arthritis. Study-wide results and limits: Vbeta family usage analysis did not detect the pathogenic-like versus bulk difference. Compared with bulk blood, circulating pathogenic-like lymphocytes shared substantially more CDR3 sequences with synovial T cells.

V was pared by 2 bases and J by 0 bases, with 3 bases of the junction left unmatched. The V gene's germline CDR1 is MGHRA and CDR2 YSYEKL. The CDR3 contains 15 residues. Method: immunoSEQ multiplex PCR; TCRdb's copy keeps in-frame clones and lacks some. The sample holds 39,000 or so clones, 94% seen once. Comments on this clone: Its specificity is not known.

Donors were patients with active juvenile idiopathic arthritis. The TCR originated in a human donor with juvenile idiopathic arthritis. Source material: CD4+ T cells from blood. The gene calls are TRBV4-1 and TRBJ2-5; TRBD1 matches at 7 bases. The CDR3 bases are TGCGCCAGCAGCCAACCCGACAGGGACCAAGAGACCCAGTACTTC. Translation: CASSQPDRDQETQYF.